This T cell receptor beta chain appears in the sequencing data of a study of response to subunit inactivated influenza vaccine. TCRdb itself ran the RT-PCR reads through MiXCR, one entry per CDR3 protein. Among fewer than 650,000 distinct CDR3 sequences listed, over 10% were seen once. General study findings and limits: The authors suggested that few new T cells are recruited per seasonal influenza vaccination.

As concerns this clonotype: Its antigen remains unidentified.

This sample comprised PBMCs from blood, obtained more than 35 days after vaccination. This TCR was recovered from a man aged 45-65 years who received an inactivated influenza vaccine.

The CDR3 sequence is CASSQGVFGGSYNEQFF. For the CDR3, the DNA is TGTGCCAGCAGCCAAGGGGTCTTTGGGGGGTCCTACAATGAGCAGTTCTTC. The chain links TRBV3-1 to TRBJ2-1; D may be TRBD2 (6 bases). The CDR3 loop spans 17 amino acids. CDR1 and CDR2 (germline): LGHDT, YNNKEL (reference sequence). The germline V and J ends were trimmed by 1 base and 1 base, with 14 bases remaining between them.